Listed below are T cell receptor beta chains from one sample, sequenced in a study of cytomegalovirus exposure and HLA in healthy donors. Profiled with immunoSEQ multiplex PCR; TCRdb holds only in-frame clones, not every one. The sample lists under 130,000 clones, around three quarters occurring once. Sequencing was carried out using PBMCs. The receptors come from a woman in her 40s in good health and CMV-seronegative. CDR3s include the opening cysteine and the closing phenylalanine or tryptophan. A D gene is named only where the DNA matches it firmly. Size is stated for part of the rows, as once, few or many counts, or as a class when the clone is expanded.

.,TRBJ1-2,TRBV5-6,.,CASTQANYGYTF,TGTGCCAGTACCCAGGCTAACTATGGCTACACCTTC
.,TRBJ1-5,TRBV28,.,CASIPDTSGNQPQHF,TGTGCCAGCATCCCCGACACTTCTGGCAATCAGCCCCAGCATTTT
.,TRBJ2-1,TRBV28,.,CASRLQGRDEQFF,TGTGCCAGCAGGTTACAGGGTAGGGATGAGCAGTTCTTC
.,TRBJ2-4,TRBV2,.,CASSEQGFQYF,TGTGCCAGCAGTGAACAGGGCTTTCAGTACTTC
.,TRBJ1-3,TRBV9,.,CASSPPGGGRNTIYF,TGTGCCAGCAGCCCCCCCGGGGGGGGGAGAAACACCATATATTTT
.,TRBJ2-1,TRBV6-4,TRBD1,CASSEARGQYYEQFF,TGTGCCAGCAGTGAAGCGAGGGGGCAGTACTATGAGCAGTTCTTC
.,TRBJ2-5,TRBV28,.,CASSLGGPQETQYF,TGTGCCAGCAGTTTGGGGGGGCCCCAAGAGACCCAGTACTTC
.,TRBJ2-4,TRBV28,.,CASSLDYVRGSEGNIQYF,TGTGCCAGCAGTTTGGATTACGTTAGGGGTAGTGAAGGAAACATTCAGTACTTC
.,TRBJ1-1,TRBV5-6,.,CASSLGFGGGNTEAFF,TGTGCCAGCAGCTTGGGATTCGGGGGAGGGAACACTGAAGCTTTCTTT
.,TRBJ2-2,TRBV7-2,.,CASSLAGALGGGELFF,TGTGCCAGCAGCTTAGCGGGAGCGCTAGGTGGCGGGGAGCTGTTTTTT
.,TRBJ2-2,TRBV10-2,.,CASSEPSTVHTGELFF,TGCGCCAGCAGTGAACCTTCGACAGTCCACACCGGGGAGCTGTTTTTT
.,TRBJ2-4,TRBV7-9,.,CASSLATGLDIQYF,TGTGCCAGCAGCTTAGCGACGGGATTGGACATTCAGTACTTC
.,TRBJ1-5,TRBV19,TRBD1,CASMGGGQGAGQPQHF,TGTGCCAGTATGGGGGGAGGACAGGGGGCCGGGCAGCCCCAGCATTTT
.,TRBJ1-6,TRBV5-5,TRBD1,CASNSGTDNSPLHF,TGTGCCAGCAACTCCGGGACAGATAATTCACCCCTCCACTTT
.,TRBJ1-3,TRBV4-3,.,CASSQDRGSLSGNTIYF,TGCGCCAGCAGCCAAGATAGAGGCAGCTTATCTGGAAACACCATATATTTT
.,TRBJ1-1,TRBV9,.,CASSLTGNTEAFF,TGTGCCAGCAGCCTTACAGGGAACACTGAAGCTTTCTTT
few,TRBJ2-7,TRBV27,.,CASSPGQGYEQYF,TGTGCCAGCAGTCCCGGCCAGGGCTACGAGCAGTACTTC
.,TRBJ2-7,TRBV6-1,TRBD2,CASIWERGGYEQYF,TGTGCCAGCATTTGGGAGCGGGGGGGATACGAGCAGTACTTC
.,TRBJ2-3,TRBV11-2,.,CASSLGGISTDTQYF,TGTGCCAGCAGCTTAGGCGGGATTAGCACAGATACGCAGTATTTT
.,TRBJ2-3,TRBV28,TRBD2,CASSPTSGRRDTQYF,TGTGCCAGCAGCCCGACTAGCGGCCGAAGAGATACGCAGTATTTT
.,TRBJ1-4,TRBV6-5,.,CASSLGEANEKLFF,TGTGCCAGCAGTTTAGGGGAAGCTAATGAAAAACTGTTTTTT
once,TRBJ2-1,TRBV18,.,CASSPPRSTYNEQFF,TGTGCCAGCTCACCGCCTAGGAGCACCTACAATGAGCAGTTCTTC
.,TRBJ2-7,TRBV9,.,CASSPGSSGSDEQYF,TGTGCCAGCAGCCCTGGGTCCTCGGGGTCCGACGAGCAGTACTTC
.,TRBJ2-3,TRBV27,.,CASSLLAELSSTDTQYF,TGTGCCAGCAGTTTACTAGCAGAACTCTCTAGCACAGATACGCAGTATTTT
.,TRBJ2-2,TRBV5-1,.,CASSRAGAANTGELFF,TGCGCCAGCAGCAGGGCGGGGGCCGCGAACACCGGGGAGCTGTTTTTT
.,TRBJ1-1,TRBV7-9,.,CASSWRGNTEAFF,TGTGCCAGCAGTTGGAGGGGGAACACTGAAGCTTTCTTT
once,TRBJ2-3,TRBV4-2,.,CASRRGQSTDTQYF,TGTGCCAGCAGGCGGGGACAGTCCACAGATACGCAGTATTTT